What follows is one T cell receptor beta chain and its context. This sample was included in a study of blood T cell repertoires in COVID-19. On the study more broadly: COVID-19 samples from acute and convalescent phases originated in the United States, Italy and Spain. From T cells, B-cell-depleted T cells, or PBMCs came the material, which was cDNA or gDNA.

All recovered Cohort 3 donors got two negative PCRs, got clearance, or saw symptom resolution. The CDR3 is 16 residues long. Trimming left V 2 bases short and J 5 bases short, with 15 bases between. Germline V gene lookup returns CDR1 MNHEY and CDR2 SVGEGT. In the authors' workflow: Quantification of nucleated cells was approximated via reference gene primer amplification. Data came from immunoSEQ multiplex PCR; TCRdb stores just in-frame clones and leaves some out. The DNA gave D and trimming, while V, J and clone size come from that table. The data contain around 330,000 clones, more than 75% of them singletons.

The chain carries TRBV6-2 or TRBV6-3 and TRBJ1-4; D unresolved. The receptor's source is a man between 60 and 75 years old who had recovered from COVID-19. The sample consisted of PBMCs or T cells enriched from blood (not recorded which). In nucleotides, the CDR3 is TGTGCCAGCAGTTACCCCGAAGGAGGACTCAATGAAAAACTGTTTTTT. It is translated as CASSYPEGGLNEKLFF.